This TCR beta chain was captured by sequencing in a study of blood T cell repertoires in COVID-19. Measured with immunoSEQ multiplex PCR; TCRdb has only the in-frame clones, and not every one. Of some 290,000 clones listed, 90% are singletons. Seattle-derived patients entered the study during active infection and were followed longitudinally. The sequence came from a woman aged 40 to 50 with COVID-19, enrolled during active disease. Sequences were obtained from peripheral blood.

The chain's CDR3 is CASSWGAGGHFAEPQHF. In DNA, the CDR3 is TGCGCCAGCAGCTGGGGTGCAGGGGGCCATTTCGCGGAGCCCCAGCATTTT. The rearrangement joins TRBV5-1 to TRBJ1-5, with 8 nucleotides matching TRBD1. Germline assignment: CDR1 SGHRS and CDR2 YFSETQ. CDR3 length equals 17 residues. J gave up 8 bases and V 3 bases, and 16 bases lay outside the gene matches.